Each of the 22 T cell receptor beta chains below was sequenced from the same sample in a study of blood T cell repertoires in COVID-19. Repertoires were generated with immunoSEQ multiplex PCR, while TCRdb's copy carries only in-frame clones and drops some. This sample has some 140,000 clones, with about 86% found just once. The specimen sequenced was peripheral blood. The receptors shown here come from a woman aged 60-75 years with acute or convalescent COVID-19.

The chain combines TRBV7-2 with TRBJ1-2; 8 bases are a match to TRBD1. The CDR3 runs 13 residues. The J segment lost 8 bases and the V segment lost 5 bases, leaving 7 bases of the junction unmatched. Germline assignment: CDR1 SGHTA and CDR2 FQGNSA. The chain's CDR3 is CASSEQGAGGYTF. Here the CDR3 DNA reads TGTGCCAGCAGCGAGCAGGGGGCAGGGGGCTACACCTTC.

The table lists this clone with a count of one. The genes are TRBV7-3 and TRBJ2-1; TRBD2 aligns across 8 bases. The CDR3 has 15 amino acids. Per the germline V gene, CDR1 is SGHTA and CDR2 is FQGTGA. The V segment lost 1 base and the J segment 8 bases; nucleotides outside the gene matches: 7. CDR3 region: CASSLRAGGGHEQFF. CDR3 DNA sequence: TGTGCCAGCAGCTTAAGGGCGGGGGGCGGTCATGAGCAGTTCTTC.

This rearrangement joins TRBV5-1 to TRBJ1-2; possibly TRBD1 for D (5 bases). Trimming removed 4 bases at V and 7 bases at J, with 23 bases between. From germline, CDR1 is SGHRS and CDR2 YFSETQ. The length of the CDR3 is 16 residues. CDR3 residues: CASSPNYQQGTGGYTF. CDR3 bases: TGCGCCAGCAGCCCCAATTACCAGCAGGGTACGGGTGGCTACACCTTC. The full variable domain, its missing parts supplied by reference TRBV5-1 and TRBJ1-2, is KAGVTQTPRYLIKTRGQQVTLSCSPISGHRSVSWYQQTPGQGLQFLFEYFSETQRNKGNFPGRFSGRQFSNSRSEMNVSTLELGDSALYLCASSPNYQQGTGGYTFGSGTRLTVV.

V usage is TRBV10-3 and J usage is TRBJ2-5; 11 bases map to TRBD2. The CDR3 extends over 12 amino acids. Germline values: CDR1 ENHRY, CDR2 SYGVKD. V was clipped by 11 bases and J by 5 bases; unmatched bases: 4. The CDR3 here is CAAASGGETQYF. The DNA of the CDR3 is TGTGCCGCAGCTAGCGGGGGGGAGACCCAGTACTTC.

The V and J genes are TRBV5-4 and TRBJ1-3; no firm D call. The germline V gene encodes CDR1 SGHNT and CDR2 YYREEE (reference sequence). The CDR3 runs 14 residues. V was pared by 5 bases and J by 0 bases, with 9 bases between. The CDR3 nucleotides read TGTGCCAGCAGGCAGGACTACTCTGGAAACACCATATATTTT. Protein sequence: CASRQDYSGNTIYF.

The CDR3: CASSPSQRGAGETQYF. For the CDR3, the DNA is TGTGCCAGCTCACCAAGTCAGCGGGGGGCCGGGGAGACCCAGTACTTC. The genes are TRBV18 and TRBJ2-5; 9 bases line up with TRBD2. CDR3 size: 16 residues. From germline, CDR1 is KGHSH and CDR2 LQKENI. Unmatched junction bases numbered 9, after V lost 2 bases and J lost 5 bases.

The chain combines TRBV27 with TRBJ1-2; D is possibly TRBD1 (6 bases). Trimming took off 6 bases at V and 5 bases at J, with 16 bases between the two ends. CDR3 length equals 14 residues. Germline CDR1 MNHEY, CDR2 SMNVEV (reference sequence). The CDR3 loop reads CASRLGGGGYGYTF. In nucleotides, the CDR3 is TGTGCCAGCAGACTAGGGGGGGGTGGGTATGGCTACACCTTC.

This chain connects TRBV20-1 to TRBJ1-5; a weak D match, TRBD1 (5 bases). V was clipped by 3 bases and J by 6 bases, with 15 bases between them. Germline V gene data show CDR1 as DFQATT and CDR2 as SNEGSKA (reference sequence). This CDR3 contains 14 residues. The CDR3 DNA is TGCAGTGCTAGTCGTGGGCAGGGCGGTCAGCCCCAGCATTTT. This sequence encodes CSASRGQGGQPQHF.

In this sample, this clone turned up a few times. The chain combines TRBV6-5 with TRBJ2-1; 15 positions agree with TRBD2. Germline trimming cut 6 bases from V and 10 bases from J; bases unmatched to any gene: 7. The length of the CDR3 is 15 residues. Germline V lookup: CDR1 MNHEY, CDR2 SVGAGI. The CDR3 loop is CASSVGLAGGLEQFF. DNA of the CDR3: TGTGCCAGCAGCGTTGGACTAGCGGGGGGGCTGGAGCAGTTCTTC.

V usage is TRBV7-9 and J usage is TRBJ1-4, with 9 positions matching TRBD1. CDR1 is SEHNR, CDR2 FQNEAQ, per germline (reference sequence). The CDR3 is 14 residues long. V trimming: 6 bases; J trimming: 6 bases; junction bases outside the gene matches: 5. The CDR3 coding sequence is TGTGCCAGCAGTCTTACAGGGGGCGATGAAAAACTGTTTTTT. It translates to CASSLTGGDEKLFF.

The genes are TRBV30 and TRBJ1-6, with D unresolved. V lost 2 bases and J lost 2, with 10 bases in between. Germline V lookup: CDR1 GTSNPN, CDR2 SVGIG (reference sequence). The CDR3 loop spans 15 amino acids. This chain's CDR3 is CAWSPLTAYNSPLHF. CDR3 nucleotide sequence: TGTGCCTGGAGTCCGCTAACGGCCTATAATTCACCCCTCCACTTT.

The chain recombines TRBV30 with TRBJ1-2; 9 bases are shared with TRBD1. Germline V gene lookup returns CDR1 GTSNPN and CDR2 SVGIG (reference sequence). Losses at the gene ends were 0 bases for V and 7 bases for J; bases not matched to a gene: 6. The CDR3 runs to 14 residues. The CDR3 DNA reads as TGTGCCTGGAGTGTACAGGGACAGGGTGGTGGCTACACCTTC. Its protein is CAWSVQGQGGGYTF. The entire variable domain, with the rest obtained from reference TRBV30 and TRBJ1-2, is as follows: SQTIHQWPATLVQPVGSPLSLECTVEGTSNPNLYWYRQAAGRGLQLLFYSVGIGQISSEVPQNLSASRPQDRQFILSSKKLLLSDSGFYLCAWSVQGQGGGYTFGSGTRLTVV.

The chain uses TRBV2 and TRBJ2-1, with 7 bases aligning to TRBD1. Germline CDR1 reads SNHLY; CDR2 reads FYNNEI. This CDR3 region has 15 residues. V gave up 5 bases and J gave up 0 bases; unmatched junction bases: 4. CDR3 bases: TGTGCCAGCAGTCTTGACAGGGCCTCCTACAATGAGCAGTTCTTC. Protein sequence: CASSLDRASYNEQFF. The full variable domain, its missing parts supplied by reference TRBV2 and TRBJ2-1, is EPEVTQTPSHQVTQMGQEVILRCVPISNHLYFYWYRQILGQKVEFLVSFYNNEISEKSEIFDDQFSVERPDGSNFTLKIRSTKLEDSAMYFCASSLDRASYNEQFFGPGTRLTVL.

CDR3 nucleotides: TGTGCCAGCAGGGACAGGGGGACTGGAAACACCATATATTTT. It encodes CASRDRGTGNTIYF. The rearrangement links TRBV19 to TRBJ1-3, with 11 bases aligning to TRBD1. The CDR3 runs 14 residues. V lost 9 bases to trimming and J lost 2 bases; unmatched junction nucleotides: 3. Germline CDR1 LNHDA, CDR2 SQIVND (reference sequence).

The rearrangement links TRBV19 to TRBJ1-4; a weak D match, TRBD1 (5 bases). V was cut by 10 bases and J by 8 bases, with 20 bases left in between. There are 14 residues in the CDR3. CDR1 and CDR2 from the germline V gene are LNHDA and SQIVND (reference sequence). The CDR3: CATQGVRMGEKLFF. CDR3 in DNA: TGTGCCACCCAAGGGGTGCGGATGGGCGAAAAACTGTTTTTT.

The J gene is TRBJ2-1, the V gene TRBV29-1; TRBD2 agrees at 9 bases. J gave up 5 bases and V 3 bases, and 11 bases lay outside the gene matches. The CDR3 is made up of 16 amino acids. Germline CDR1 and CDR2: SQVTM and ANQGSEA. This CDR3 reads CSVESWPSGVHNEQFF. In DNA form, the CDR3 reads TGCAGCGTTGAGAGTTGGCCTAGCGGGGTTCACAATGAGCAGTTCTTC.

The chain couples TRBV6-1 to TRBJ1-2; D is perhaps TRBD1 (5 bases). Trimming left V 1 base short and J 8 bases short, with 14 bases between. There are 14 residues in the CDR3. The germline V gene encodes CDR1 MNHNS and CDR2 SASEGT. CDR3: CASSEGQIKGGYTF. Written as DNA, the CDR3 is TGTGCCAGCAGTGAAGGACAGATTAAAGGAGGCTACACCTTC.

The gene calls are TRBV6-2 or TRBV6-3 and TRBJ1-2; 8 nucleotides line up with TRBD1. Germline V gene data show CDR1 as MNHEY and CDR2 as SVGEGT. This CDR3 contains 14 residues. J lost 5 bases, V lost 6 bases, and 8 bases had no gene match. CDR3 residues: CASSRSGQAYGYTF. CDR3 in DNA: TGTGCCAGCAGCCGCTCGGGACAGGCGTATGGCTACACCTTC.

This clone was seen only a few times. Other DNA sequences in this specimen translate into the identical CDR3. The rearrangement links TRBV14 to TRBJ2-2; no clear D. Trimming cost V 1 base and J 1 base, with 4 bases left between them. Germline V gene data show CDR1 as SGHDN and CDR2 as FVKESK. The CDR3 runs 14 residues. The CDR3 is CASSQGQNTGELFF. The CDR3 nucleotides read TGTGCCAGCAGCCAAGGACAGAACACCGGGGAGCTGTTTTTT.

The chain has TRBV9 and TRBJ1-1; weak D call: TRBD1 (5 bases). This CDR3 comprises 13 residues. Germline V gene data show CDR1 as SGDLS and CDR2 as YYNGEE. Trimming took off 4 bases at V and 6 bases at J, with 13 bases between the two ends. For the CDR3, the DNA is TGTGCCAGCAGCTCCCAGTGGGGGGCTGAAGCTTTCTTT. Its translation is CASSSQWGAEAFF.

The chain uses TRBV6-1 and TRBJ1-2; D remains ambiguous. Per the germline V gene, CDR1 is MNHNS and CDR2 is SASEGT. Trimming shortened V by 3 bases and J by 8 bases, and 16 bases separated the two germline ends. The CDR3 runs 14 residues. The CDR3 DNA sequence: TGTGCCAGCAGTGAGAGGCTCCCCATTCAGGGCTACACCTTC. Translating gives CASSERLPIQGYTF.

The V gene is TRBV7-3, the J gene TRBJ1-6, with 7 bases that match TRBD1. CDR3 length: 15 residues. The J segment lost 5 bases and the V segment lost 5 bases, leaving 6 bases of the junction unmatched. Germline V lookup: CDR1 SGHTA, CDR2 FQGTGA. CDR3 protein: CASSPGTAHNSPLHF. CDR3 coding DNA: TGTGCCAGCAGCCCCGGGACAGCGCATAATTCACCCCTCCACTTT.